This T cell receptor (beta chain) was recorded in a study of cytomegalovirus exposure and HLA in healthy donors. This clone was found a few times. It was with 60 Vbeta and 13 Jbeta primers that the PCR ran. As originally analysed: Roughly 10 million shared chains were among the approximately 82 million unique TCR beta chains that a later analysis counted. Some clones are missing from TCRdb's copy, which holds only in-frame ones; the method was immunoSEQ multiplex PCR. The V and J calls and the clone size are those of that table, but D and trimming were determined from the DNA. This table has fewer than 200,000 clones, roughly 12% appearing once. Germline V gene data show CDR1 as SGHNT and CDR2 as YYREEE (reference sequence). V gave up 4 bases and J gave up 5 bases; unmatched junction bases: 9. The CDR3 runs to 15 residues.

The chain links TRBV5-4 to TRBJ2-1; TRBD1 agrees at 7 bases. The TCR comes from a man aged 50 or older in good health and CMV-seropositive. Sequenced: PBMCs. The CDR3 sequence: CASSREDRINNEQFF. The CDR3 nucleotides read TGTGCCAGCAGCCGCGAGGACAGGATCAACAATGAGCAGTTCTTC.